What follows is one T cell receptor (beta chain) and its context. Its specificity is not known. The data are from a study of cytomegalovirus exposure and HLA in healthy donors. General study points: Previously analyzed data showed that most TCR beta V segments were productive at a frequency of about 87% or about 30%.

V shed 7 bases and J 5 bases; nucleotides not matched to a gene: 10. Germline assignment: CDR1 SGDLS and CDR2 YYNGEE. The CDR3 totals 15 residues. The PCR contained 60 Vbeta and 13 Jbeta primers. As processed by the authors: Later, 75 million to 100 million unique TCR beta chains were counted in an analysis, and 10 million to 12 million of them were shared. Data came from immunoSEQ multiplex PCR; TCRdb stores just in-frame clones and leaves some out. That table is the source of V, J and clone size, and D and trimming were worked out from the DNA. The table includes fewer than 130,000 clones, around 84% detected once.

The rearrangement joins TRBV9 to TRBJ2-1; 9 bases agree with TRBD2. The clonotype was recovered from a woman aged 25-40 years in good health and CMV-seronegative. Sample: PBMCs. In DNA, the CDR3 is TGTGCCAGCGGCCTGCTAGCGGGACTTAACAATGAGCAGTTCTTC. Residues: CASGLLAGLNNEQFF. Full variable domain (rest looked up from reference TRBV9 and TRBJ2-1): DSGVTQTPKHLITATGQRVTLRCSPRSGDLSVYWYQQSLDQGLQFLIQYYNGEERAKGNILERFSAQQFPDLHSELNLSSLELGDSALYFCASGLLAGLNNEQFFGPGTRLTVL.